Each of the 8 T cell receptor beta chains below was sequenced from the same sample in a study of monozygotic twins with cystic fibrosis. Libraries were prepared by immunoSEQ multiplex PCR; TCRdb keeps only in-frame clonotypes and omits some of them. The table records 30,000 or so clones, approximately 72% of them present only once. Material: blood. The receptors were gathered from a girl aged 10 to 17 with cystic fibrosis.

The V call is TRBV10-1, the J call TRBJ2-7, with D hard to call. Looked up from germline, CDR1 is WNHNN and CDR2 is SYGVQD (reference sequence). V lost 7 bases, J lost 6 bases, and 10 bases lay in between. This CDR3 has 11 residues. The CDR3 coding sequence is TGCGCCAGCATCAGGTTGTCCGAGCAGTACTTC. This codes for CASIRLSEQYF.

This clone was seen a few times. The V and J genes are TRBV2 and TRBJ1-1; no clear D. With 6 bases removed from V and 1 base from J, the gap between germline ends came to 15 bases. Looked up from germline, CDR1 is SNHLY and CDR2 is FYNNEI. This CDR3 spans 15 amino acids. This CDR3 is CASSALSPKNTEAFF. Written as DNA, the CDR3 is TGTGCCAGCAGCGCCTTAAGCCCAAAGAACACTGAAGCTTTCTTT.

This chain uses TRBV5-4 with TRBJ2-7, with D unresolved. V shed 0 bases and J shed 3 bases, with 7 bases lying between them. The CDR3 totals 13 residues. Germline CDR1 and CDR2: SGHNT and YYREEE (reference sequence). CDR3 bases: TGTGCCAGCAGCTTGGAGCCCAACTACGAGCAGTACTTC. It codes for CASSLEPNYEQYF. Complete variable domain (other parts from reference TRBV5-4 and TRBJ2-7): ETGVTQSPTHLIKTRGQQVTLRCSSQSGHNTVSWYQQALGQGPQFIFQYYREEENGRGNFPPRFSGLQFPNYSSELNVNALELDDSALYLCASSLEPNYEQYFGPGTRLTVT.

The chain is built from TRBV4-2 and TRBJ1-4; D is undetermined. Germline CDR1 is LGHNA and CDR2 is YNFKEQ. The CDR3 loop spans 14 amino acids. V was pared by 0 bases and J by 8 bases, with 10 bases between. The CDR3 protein is CASSQDRGSEKLFF. In DNA form, the CDR3 reads TGTGCCAGCAGCCAAGATCGGGGATCCGAAAAACTGTTTTTT.

CDR3 loop: CATHGLPSGNTIYF. The CDR3 region has the DNA TGTGCCACCCACGGCCTCCCCTCTGGAAACACCATATATTTT. The rearrangement links TRBV10-3 to TRBJ1-3; D not certain. The V gene lost 10 bases and the J gene lost 0 bases, with 13 bases spanning the gap. Germline V lookup: CDR1 ENHRY, CDR2 SYGVKD. CDR3 length equals 14 residues.

This sequence joins TRBV7-8 and TRBJ1-1, with 10 positions matching TRBD1. V lost 2 bases, J lost 10 bases, and 1 base stayed unmatched. This CDR3 has 12 residues. CDR1 is SGHVS, CDR2 FQNEAQ, per germline. CDR3 DNA: TGTGCCAGCAGCTTAAGGGACAGGGGAGCTTTCTTT. It codes for CASSLRDRGAFF.

The chain has TRBV5-6 and TRBJ1-5; D is perhaps TRBD1 (6 bases). Germline CDR1 is SGHDT and CDR2 is YYEEEE. The CDR3 spans 12 residues. Trimming removed 9 bases at V and 5 bases at J, with 12 bases between. CDR3 loop: CATRSGDQPQHF. In DNA, the CDR3 is TGTGCCACGCGGTCAGGGGATCAGCCCCAGCATTTT.

The chain is built from TRBV9 and TRBJ1-3, with unresolved D. The length of the CDR3 is 14 residues. V shed 3 bases and J shed 0 bases, with 7 bases lying between them. Looked up from germline, CDR1 is SGDLS and CDR2 is YYNGEE. The CDR3 DNA is TGTGCCAGCAGCGGGGTCAGCTCTGGAAACACCATATATTTT. As protein: CASSGVSSGNTIYF.